The rows below give T cell receptor beta chains drawn from one sample of a study of blood T cells in healthy people across ages. TCRdb analysed the 5' RACE reads with MiXCR anew, one entry per CDR3 protein. The profile covers around 1,500,000 distinct CDR3 sequences, with 28% appearing a single time and around 7.7% taken by the ten largest. The sample was blood. Receptors originate from a woman aged 25-40 years in good health. Each CDR3 is given with its conserved first and last residue. D genes are given only for firm matches. Where a row states a size, it is once, few, many or the class of an expanded clone; other rows omit it.

CASSSDLLAQKTYEQYF	TGCGCCAGCAGCTCCGATTTGCTGGCCCAAAAAACCTACGAGCAGTACTTC	TRBV5-1	TRBJ2-7	NA	17	NA
CASSPLSGGATETQYF	TGTGCCAGCTCACCCTTATCCGGGGGGGCCACGGAGACCCAGTACTTC	TRBV18	TRBJ2-5	few	16	TRBD2
CSAYMASGTYGYTF	TGCAGTGCCTACATGGCTTCCGGGACCTATGGCTACACCTTC	TRBV20-1	TRBJ1-2	NA	14	NA
CASSLRGSNSPRHF	TGTGCCAGCAGCTTACGGGGCAGTAATTCACCCCGCCACTTT	TRBV7-9	TRBJ1-6	few	14	NA
CASNRGRVLDGYTF	TGTGCCAGCAACAGGGGCCGGGTTTTGGATGGCTACACCTTC	TRBV6-2/TRBV6-3	TRBJ1-2	few	14	TRBD1
CASSFSTGSGQETQYF	TGCGCCAGCAGCTTTTCTACAGGGTCGGGACAAGAGACCCAGTACTTC	TRBV5-1	TRBJ2-5	NA	16	NA
CASSFAGTSGTEQFF	TGTGCCAGCAGCTTCGCCGGGACTAGCGGTACTGAGCAGTTCTTC	TRBV14	TRBJ2-1	many	15	TRBD2
CASSLGTGHQPQHF	TGTGCCAGCAGTTTGGGGACAGGGCACCAGCCCCAGCATTTT	TRBV12-3/TRBV12-4	TRBJ1-5	many	14	TRBD1
CAISEWGRLNTEAFF	TGTGCCATCAGTGAGTGGGGCCGCTTGAACACTGAAGCTTTCTTT	TRBV10-3	TRBJ1-1	few	15	NA
CASSLWQGTSYEQYF	TGCGCCAGCAGCTTGTGGCAGGGGACTTCCTACGAGCAGTACTTC	TRBV5-1	TRBJ2-7	few	15	NA
CAWSTNTQYF	TGTGCCTGGAGTACGAATACGCAGTATTTT	TRBV30	TRBJ2-3	few	10	NA
CASSASSGSPYEQYF	TGTGCCAGCAGTGCTAGTAGCGGGAGCCCCTACGAGCAGTACTTC	TRBV2	TRBJ2-7	few	15	TRBD2
CASRPGQAYTDTQYF	TGTGCCAGCAGACCCGGACAGGCCTACACAGATACGCAGTATTTT	TRBV6-4	TRBJ2-3	few	15	TRBD1
CSVQGGDYEQYF	TGCAGCGTACAGGGTGGGGACTACGAGCAGTACTTC	TRBV29-1	TRBJ2-7	few	12	NA
CASSGLAGLSSYNEQFF	TGCGCCAGCTCGGGACTAGCGGGATTGAGCTCCTACAATGAGCAGTTCTTC	TRBV5-1	TRBJ2-1	NA	17	TRBD2
CASSPPIGRFAGGATDTQYF	TGTGCCAGCAGCCCCCCAATCGGGAGGTTTGCCGGGGGGGCCACAGATACGCAGTATTTT	TRBV12-3/TRBV12-4	TRBJ2-3	NA	20	TRBD2
CASSFQGRNNEQFF	TGTGCCAGCAGTTTTCAGGGACGGAACAATGAGCAGTTCTTC	TRBV28	TRBJ2-1	NA	14	NA
CAGSRTSREETQYF	TGTGCCGGCAGTCGCACTAGCAGGGAAGAGACCCAGTACTTC	TRBV12-3/TRBV12-4	TRBJ2-5	NA	14	NA
CASSERPYTDTRYF	TGTGCCAGCAGTGAACGCCCCTACACAGATACGCGGTATTTT	TRBV2	TRBJ2-3	NA	14	NA
CASDSGKTQYF	TGTGCCAGCGATAGCGGAAAGACCCAGTACTTC	TRBV6-6	TRBJ2-5	few	11	NA
CASSLRGGTGNREQYF	TGTGCCAGCAGCTTAAGGGGGGGGACAGGGAATCGCGAGCAGTACTTC	TRBV7-2	TRBJ2-7	NA	16	TRBD1